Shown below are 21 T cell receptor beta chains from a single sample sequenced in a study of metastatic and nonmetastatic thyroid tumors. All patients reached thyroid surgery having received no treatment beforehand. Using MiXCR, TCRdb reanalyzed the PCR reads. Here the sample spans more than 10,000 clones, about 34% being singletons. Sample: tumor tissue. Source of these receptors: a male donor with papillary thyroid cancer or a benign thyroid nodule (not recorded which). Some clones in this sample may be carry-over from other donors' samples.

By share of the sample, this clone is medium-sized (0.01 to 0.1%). CDR3 DNA: TGTGCCAGCAGCTGGGGGAGCAATCAGCCCCAGCATTTT. Its protein is CASSWGSNQPQHF. The V and J genes are TRBV11-1 and TRBJ1-5; possibly TRBD1 for D (5 bases). The CDR3 runs 13 residues. V gave up 4 bases and J gave up 1 base, with 5 bases separating them. Germline CDR1 SGHAT, CDR2 FQDESV (reference sequence).

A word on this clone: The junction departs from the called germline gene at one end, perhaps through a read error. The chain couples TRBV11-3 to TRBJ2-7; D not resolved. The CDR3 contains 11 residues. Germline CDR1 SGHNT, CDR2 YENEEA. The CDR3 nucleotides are TGTACCAGCAGCTTAGTCCACGAGCAGTACTTC. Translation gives CTSSLVHEQYF.

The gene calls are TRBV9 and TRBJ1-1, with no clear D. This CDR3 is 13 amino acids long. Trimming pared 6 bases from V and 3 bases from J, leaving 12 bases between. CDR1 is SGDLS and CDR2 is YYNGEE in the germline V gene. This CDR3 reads CASNQGGYTEAFF. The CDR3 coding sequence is TGTGCCAGCAACCAAGGTGGGTACACTGAAGCTTTCTTT.

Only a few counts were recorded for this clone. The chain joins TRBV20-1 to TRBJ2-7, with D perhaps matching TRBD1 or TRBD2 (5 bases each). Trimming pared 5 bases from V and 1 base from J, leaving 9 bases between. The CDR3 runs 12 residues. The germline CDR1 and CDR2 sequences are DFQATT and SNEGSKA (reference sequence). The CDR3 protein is CSAGGISYEQYF. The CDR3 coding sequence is TGCAGTGCTGGGGGTATTTCCTACGAGCAGTACTTC.

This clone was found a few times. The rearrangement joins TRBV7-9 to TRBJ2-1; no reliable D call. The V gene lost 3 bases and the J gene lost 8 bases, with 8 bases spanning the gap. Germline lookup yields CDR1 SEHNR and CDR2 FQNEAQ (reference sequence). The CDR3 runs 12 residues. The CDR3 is CASSLAPYEQFF. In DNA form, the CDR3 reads TGTGCCAGCAGCTTGGCCCCCTATGAGCAGTTCTTC.

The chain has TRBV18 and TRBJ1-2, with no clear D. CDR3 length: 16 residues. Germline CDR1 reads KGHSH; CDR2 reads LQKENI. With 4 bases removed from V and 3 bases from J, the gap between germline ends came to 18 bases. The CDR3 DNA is TGTGCCAGCTCACTCAGGCAGGCCTCACTCTACTATGGCTACACCTTC. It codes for CASSLRQASLYYGYTF. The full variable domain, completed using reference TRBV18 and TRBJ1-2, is NAGVMQNPRHLVRRRGQEARLRCSPMKGHSHVYWYRQLPEEGLKFMVYLQKENIIDESGMPKERFSAEFPKEGPSILRIQQVVRGDSAAYFCASSLRQASLYYGYTFGSGTRLTVV.

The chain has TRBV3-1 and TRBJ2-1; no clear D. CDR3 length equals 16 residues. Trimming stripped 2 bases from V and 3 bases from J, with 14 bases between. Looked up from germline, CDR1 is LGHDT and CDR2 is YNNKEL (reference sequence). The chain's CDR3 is CASSQFGVRYYNEQFF. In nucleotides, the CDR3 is TGTGCCAGCAGCCAATTTGGCGTGAGGTACTACAATGAGCAGTTCTTC.

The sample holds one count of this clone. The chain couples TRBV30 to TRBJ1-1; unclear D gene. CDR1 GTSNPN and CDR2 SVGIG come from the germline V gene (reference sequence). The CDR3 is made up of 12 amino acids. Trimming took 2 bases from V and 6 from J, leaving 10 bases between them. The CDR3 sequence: CAWSPRRSEAFF. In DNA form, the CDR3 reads TGTGCCTGGAGTCCGAGACGGTCTGAAGCTTTCTTT.

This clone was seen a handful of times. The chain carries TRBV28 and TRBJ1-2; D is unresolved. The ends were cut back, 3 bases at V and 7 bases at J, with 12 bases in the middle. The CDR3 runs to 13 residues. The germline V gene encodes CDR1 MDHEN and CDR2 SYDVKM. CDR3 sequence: CASSLPTLPGYTF. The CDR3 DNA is TGTGCCAGCAGTTTGCCGACACTGCCTGGCTACACCTTC.

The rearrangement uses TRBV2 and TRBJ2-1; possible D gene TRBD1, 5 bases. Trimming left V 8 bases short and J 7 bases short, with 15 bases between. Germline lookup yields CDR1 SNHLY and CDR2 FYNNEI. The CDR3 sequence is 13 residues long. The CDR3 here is CASPRQSGNEQFF. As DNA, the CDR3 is TGTGCCAGCCCCCGACAGTCCGGGAATGAGCAGTTCTTC.

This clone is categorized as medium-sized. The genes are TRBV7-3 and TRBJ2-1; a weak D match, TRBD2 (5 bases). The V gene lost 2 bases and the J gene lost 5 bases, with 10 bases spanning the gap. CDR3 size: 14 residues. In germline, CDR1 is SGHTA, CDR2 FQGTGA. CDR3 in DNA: TGTGCCAGCAGCTTATTTGCCGGGGACAATGAGCAGTTCTTC. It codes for CASSLFAGDNEQFF.

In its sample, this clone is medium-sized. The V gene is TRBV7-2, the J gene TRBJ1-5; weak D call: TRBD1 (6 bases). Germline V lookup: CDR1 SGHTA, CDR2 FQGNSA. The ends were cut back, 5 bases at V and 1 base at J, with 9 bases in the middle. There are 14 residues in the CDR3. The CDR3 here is CASSTGLSNQPQHF. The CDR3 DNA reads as TGTGCCAGCAGCACAGGGTTAAGCAATCAGCCCCAGCATTTT.

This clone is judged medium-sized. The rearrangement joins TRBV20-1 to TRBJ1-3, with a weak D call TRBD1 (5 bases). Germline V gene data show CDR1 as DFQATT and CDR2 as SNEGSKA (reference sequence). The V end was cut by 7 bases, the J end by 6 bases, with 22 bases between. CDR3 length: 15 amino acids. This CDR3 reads CSVTGPRVVKNTIYF. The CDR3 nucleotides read TGCAGTGTAACCGGACCCAGGGTGGTGAAAAACACCATATATTTT.

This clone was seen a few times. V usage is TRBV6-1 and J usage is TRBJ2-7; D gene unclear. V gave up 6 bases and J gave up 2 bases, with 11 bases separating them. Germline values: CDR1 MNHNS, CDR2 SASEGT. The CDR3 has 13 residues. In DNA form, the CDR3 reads TGTGCCAGCAGGGACGGAACCCCCTACGAGCAGTACTTC. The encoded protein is CASRDGTPYEQYF.

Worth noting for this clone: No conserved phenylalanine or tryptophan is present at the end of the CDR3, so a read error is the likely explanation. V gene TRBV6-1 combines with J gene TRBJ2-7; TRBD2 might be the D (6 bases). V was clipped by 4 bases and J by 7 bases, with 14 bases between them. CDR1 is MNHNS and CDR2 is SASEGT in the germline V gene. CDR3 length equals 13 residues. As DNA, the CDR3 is TGTGCCAGCAGTGGAACTAGCTCGGGTGAGCAGTACTCC. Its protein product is CASSGTSSGEQYS.

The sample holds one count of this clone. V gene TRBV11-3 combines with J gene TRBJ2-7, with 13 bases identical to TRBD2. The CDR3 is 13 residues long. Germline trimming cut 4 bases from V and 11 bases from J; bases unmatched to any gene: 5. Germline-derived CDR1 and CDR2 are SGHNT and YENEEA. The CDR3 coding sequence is TGTGCCAGCAGCTCTCCGGGACTAGCGGGAAAGTACTTC. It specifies CASSSPGLAGKYF.

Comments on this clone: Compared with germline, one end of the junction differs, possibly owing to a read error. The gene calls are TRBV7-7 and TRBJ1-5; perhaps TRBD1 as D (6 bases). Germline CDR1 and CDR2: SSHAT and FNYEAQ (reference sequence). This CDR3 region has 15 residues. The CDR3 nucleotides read TGTGCTAGCAGCTTAGAAGGTATGGGACAACAGCCCCAGCATTTT. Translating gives CASSLEGMGQQPQHF.

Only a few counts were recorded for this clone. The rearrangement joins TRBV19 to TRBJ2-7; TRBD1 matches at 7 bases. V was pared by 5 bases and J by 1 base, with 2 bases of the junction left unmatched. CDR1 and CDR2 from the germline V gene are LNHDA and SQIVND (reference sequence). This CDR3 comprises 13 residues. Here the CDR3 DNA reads TGTGCCAGTAGTGCGACAGGGTCCTACGAGCAGTACTTC. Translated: CASSATGSYEQYF.

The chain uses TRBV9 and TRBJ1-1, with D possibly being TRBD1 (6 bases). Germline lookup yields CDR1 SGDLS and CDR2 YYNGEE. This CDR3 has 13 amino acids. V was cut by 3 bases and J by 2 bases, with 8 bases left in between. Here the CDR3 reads CASSDGGNTEAFF. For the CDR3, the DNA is TGTGCCAGCAGCGACGGGGGCAACACTGAAGCTTTCTTT. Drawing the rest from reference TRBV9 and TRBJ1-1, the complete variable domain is DSGVTQTPKHLITATGQRVTLRCSPRSGDLSVYWYQQSLDQGLQFLIQYYNGEERAKGNILERFSAQQFPDLHSELNLSSLELGDSALYFCASSDGGNTEAFFGQGTRLTVV.

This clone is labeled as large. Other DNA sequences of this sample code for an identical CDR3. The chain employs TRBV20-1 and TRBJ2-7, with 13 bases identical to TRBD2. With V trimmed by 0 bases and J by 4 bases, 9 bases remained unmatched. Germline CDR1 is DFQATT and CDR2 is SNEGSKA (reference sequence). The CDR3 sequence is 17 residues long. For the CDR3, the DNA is TGCAGTGCTAGAGATCCGACTAGCGGGAGGTCCCCGTACGAGCAGTACTTC. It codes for CSARDPTSGRSPYEQYF.

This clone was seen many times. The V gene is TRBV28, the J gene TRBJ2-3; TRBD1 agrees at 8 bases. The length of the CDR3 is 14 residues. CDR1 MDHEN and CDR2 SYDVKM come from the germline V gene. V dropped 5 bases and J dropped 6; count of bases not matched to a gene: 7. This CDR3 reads CASSPGQGRDTQYF. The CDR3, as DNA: TGTGCCAGCAGTCCCGGACAGGGAAGGGATACGCAGTATTTT. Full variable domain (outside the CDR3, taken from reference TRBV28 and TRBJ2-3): DVKVTQSSRYLVKRTGEKVFLECVQDMDHENMFWYRQDPGLGLRLIYFSYDVKMKEKGDIPEGYSVSREKKERFSLILESASTNQTSMYLCASSPGQGRDTQYFGPGTRLTVL.